This entry concerns a single T cell receptor (beta chain). The sample originates from a study of blood T cell repertoires in COVID-19. Overall study context: Acute-phase and convalescent COVID-19 samples originated in the United States, Italy and Spain. The analysed material was cDNA or gDNA that came from T cells, B-cell-depleted T cells, or PBMCs.

V lost 5 bases to trimming and J lost 2 bases, with 23 bases between them. Germline V CDR1 and CDR2: MNHEY, SMNVEV (reference sequence). The CDR3 has 18 residues. Original processing methods: Reference gene primer amplification in the assay estimated nucleated cell counts. Profiling relied on immunoSEQ multiplex PCR, and the TCRdb table lists in-frame clones only, not all of them. V and J calls and clone size follow that table, whereas D and trimming were derived from the DNA. The table shows more than 45,000 clones, with 80% to 90% occurring only once. Sequenced sample: peripheral blood. The V call is TRBV27, the J call TRBJ2-3; D might be TRBD1 (6 bases). This clonotype was obtained from a woman aged 70 to 79 with active COVID-19. For the CDR3, the DNA is TGTGCCAGCAGTCTAGAACCCCTTGGCAGGGGATACACAGATACGCAGTATTTT. This encodes CASSLEPLGRGYTDTQYF.